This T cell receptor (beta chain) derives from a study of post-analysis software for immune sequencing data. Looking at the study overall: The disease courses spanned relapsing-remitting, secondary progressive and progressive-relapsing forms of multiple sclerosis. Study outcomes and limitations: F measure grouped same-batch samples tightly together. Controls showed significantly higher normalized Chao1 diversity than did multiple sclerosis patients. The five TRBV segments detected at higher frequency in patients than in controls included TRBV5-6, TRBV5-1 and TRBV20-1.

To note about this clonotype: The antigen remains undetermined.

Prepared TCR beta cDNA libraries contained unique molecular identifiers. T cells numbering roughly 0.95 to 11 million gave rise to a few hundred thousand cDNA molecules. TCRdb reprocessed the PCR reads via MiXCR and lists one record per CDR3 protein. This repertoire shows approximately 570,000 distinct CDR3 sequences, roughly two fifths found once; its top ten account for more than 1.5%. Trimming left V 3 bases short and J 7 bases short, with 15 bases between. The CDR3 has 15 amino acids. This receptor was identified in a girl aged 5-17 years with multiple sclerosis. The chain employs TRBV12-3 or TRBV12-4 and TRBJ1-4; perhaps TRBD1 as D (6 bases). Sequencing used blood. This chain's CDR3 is CASSLGNQGPEKLFF. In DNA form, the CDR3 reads TGTGCCAGCAGTTTGGGGAACCAGGGGCCTGAAAAACTGTTTTTT.